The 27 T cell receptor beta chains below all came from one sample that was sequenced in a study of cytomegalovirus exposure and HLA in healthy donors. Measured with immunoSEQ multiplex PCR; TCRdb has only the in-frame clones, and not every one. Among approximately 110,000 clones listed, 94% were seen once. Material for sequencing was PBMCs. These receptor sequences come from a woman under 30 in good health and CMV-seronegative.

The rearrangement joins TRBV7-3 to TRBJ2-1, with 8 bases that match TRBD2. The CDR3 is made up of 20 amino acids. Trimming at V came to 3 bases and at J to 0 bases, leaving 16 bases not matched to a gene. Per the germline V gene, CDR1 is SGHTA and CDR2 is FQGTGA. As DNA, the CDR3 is TGTGCCAGCAGCTTGGGGACCGTGTCTAGCGGGCCCCTCTCCTACAATGAGCAGTTCTTC. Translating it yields CASSLGTVSSGPLSYNEQFF.

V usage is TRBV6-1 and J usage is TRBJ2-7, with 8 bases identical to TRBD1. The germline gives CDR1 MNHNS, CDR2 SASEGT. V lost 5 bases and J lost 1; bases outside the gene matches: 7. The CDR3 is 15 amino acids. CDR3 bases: TGTGCCAGCAGTTCCCCCGGGACAGGTTCCTACGAGCAGTACTTC. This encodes CASSSPGTGSYEQYF.

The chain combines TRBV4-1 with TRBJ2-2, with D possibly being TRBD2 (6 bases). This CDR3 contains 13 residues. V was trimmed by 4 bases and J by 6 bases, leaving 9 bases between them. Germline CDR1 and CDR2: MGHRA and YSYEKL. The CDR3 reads CASSLWDSGELFF. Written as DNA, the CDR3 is TGCGCCAGCAGCCTCTGGGACTCCGGGGAGCTGTTTTTT.

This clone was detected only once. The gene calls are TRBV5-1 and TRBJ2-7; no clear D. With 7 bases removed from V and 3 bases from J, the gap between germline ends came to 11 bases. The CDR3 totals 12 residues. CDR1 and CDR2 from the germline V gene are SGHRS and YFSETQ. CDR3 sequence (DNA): TGCGCCAGCGGGCCATCTTTCTACGAGCAGTACTTC. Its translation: CASGPSFYEQYF.

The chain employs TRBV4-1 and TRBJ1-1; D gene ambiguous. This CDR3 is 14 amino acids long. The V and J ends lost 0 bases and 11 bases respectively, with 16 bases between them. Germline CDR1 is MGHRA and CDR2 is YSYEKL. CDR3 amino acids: CASSQDLRGPRAFF. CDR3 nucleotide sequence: TGCGCCAGCAGCCAAGACCTACGAGGGCCCAGGGCTTTCTTT.

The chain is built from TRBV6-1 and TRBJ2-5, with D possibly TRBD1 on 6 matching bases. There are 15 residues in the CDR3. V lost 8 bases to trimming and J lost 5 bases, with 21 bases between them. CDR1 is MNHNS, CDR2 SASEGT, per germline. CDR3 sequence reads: CASGPGTTLGETQYF. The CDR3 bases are TGTGCCAGCGGACCCGGGACAACTCTGGGGGAGACCCAGTACTTC.

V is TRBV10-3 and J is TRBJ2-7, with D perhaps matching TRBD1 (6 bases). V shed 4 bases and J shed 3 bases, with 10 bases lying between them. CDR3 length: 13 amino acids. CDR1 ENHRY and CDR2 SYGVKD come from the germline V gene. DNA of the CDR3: TGTGCCATCAGTGGGACAGAAAACTACGAGCAGTACTTC. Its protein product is CAISGTENYEQYF.

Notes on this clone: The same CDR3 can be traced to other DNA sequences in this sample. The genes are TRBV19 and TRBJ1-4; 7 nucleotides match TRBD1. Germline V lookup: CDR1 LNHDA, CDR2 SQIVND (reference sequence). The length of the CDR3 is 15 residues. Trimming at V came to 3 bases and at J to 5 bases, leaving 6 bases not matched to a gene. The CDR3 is CASSIGTVPNEKLFF. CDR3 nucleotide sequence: TGTGCCAGTAGTATTGGGACAGTGCCGAATGAAAAACTGTTTTTT.

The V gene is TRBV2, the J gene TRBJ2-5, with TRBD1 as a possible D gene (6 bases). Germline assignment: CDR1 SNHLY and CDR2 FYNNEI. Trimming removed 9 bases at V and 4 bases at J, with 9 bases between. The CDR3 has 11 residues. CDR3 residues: CASGGLETQYF. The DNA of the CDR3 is TGTGCCAGTGGGGGCTTAGAGACCCAGTACTTC.

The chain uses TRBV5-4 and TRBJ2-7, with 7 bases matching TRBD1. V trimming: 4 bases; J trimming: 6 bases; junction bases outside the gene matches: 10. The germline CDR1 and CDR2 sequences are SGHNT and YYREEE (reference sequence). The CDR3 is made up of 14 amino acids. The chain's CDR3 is CASSHGDSPSEQYF. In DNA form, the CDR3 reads TGTGCCAGCAGCCACGGGGACAGCCCAAGCGAGCAGTACTTC.

The CDR3, as DNA: TGTGCCAGCCATGGGGCAGCTGGGGCCAACGTCCTGACTTTC. Its protein product is CASHGAAGANVLTF. This chain links TRBV6-5 with TRBJ2-6, with D perhaps matching TRBD1 (5 bases). CDR3 length equals 14 residues. The germline V and J ends were trimmed by 8 bases and 2 bases, with 10 bases remaining between them. Germline CDR1 and CDR2: MNHEY and SVGAGI.

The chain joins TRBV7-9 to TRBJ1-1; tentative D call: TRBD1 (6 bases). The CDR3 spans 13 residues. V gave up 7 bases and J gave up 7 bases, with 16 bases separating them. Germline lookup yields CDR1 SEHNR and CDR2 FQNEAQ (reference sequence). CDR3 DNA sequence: TGTGCCAGCACTATGAAATTAGGGGGTGAAGCTTTCTTT. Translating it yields CASTMKLGGEAFF. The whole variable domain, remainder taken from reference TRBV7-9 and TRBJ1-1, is DTGVSQNPRHKITKRGQNVTFRCDPISEHNRLYWYRQTLGQGPEFLTYFQNEAQLEKSRLLSDRFSAERPKGSFSTLEIQRTEQGDSAMYLCASTMKLGGEAFFGQGTRLTVV.

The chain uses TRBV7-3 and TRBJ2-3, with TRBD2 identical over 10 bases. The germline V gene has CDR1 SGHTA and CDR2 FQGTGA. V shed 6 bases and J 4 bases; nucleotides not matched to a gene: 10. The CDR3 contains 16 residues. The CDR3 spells CASSVAGGLGADTQYF. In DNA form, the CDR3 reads TGTGCCAGCAGTGTAGCGGGAGGCCTCGGGGCAGATACGCAGTATTTT.

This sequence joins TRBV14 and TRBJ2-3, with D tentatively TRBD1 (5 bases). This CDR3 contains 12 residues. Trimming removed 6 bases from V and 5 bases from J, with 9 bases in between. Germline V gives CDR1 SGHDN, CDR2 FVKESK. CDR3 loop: CASSFRGDTQYF. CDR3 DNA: TGTGCCAGCAGTTTTAGGGGAGATACGCAGTATTTT.

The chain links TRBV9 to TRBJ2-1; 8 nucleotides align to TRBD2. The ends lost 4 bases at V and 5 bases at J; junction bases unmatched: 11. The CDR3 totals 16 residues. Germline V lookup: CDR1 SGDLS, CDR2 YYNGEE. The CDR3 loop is CASSHLGSGADNEQFF. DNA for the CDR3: TGTGCCAGCAGCCATCTGGGTAGCGGGGCCGACAATGAGCAGTTCTTC.

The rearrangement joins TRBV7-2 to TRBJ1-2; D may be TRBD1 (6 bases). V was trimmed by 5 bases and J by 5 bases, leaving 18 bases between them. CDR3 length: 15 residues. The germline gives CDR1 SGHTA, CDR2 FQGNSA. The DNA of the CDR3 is TGTGCCAGCAGCCCCAGGACAGCCCCATATTATGGCTACACCTTC. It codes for CASSPRTAPYYGYTF.

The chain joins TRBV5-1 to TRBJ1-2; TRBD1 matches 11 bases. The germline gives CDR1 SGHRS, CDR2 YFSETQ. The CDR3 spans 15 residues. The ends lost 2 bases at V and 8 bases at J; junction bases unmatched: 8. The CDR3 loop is CASSFGQGAHRGYTF. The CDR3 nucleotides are TGCGCCAGCAGCTTCGGACAGGGGGCGCACCGAGGCTACACCTTC.

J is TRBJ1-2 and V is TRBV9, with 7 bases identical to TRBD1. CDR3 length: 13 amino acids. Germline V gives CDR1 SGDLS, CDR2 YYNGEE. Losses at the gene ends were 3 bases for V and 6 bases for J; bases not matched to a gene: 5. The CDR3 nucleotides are TGTGCCAGCAGCGGGACACAGGGGAATGGCTACACCTTC. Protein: CASSGTQGNGYTF.

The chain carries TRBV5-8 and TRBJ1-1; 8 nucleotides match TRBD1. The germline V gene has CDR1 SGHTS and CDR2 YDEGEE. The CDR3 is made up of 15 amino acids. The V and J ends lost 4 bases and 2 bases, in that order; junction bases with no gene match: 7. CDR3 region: CASSPATGGNTEAFF. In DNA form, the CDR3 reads TGTGCCAGCAGCCCCGCCACAGGGGGAAACACTGAAGCTTTCTTT.

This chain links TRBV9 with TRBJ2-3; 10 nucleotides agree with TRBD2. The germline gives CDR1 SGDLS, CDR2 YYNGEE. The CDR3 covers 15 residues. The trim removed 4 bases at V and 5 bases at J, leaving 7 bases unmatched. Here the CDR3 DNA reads TGTGCCAGCAGCTTGAGCGGGGGGGCCTTAGATACGCAGTATTTT. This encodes CASSLSGGALDTQYF.

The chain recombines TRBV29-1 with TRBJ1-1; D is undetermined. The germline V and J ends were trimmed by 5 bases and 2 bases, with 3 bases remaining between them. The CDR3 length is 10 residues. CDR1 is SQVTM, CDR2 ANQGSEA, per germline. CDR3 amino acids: CSVQNTEAFF. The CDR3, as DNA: TGCAGCGTTCAAAACACTGAAGCTTTCTTT.

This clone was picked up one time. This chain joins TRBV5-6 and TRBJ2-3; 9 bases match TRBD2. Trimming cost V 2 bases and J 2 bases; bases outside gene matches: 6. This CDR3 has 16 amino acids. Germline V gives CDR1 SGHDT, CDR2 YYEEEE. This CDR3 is CASSLAAGGFTDTQYF. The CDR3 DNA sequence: TGTGCCAGCAGCTTAGCGGCGGGGGGGTTCACAGATACGCAGTATTTT.

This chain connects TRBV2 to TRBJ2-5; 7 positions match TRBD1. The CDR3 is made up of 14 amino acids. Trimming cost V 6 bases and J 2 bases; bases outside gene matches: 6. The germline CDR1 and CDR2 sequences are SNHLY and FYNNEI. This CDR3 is CASRPGQRQETQYF. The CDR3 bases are TGTGCCAGCAGACCGGGACAGCGACAAGAGACCCAGTACTTC.

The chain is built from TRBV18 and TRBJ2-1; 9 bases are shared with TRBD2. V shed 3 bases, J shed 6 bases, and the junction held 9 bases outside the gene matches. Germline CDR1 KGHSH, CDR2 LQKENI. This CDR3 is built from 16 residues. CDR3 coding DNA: TGTGCCAGCTCACCTGCCCCTAGCGGGGAGGCCAATGAGCAGTTCTTC. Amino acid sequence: CASSPAPSGEANEQFF.

The CDR3: CASSFVGDQPQHF. CDR3 nucleotide sequence: TGTGCCAGCAGTTTCGTCGGGGATCAGCCCCAGCATTTT. The V and J genes are TRBV27 and TRBJ1-5; D remains unclear. The CDR3 runs 13 residues. V was trimmed by 3 bases and J by 5 bases, leaving 8 bases between them. Germline loops: CDR1 MNHEY, CDR2 SMNVEV (reference sequence).

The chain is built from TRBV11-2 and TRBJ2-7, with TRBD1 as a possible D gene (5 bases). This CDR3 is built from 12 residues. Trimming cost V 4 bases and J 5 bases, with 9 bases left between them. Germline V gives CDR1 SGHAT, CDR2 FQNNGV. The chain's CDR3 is CASSSGSDEQYF. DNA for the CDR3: TGTGCCAGCAGCTCAGGGTCGGACGAGCAGTACTTC. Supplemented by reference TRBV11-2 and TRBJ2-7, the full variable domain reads EAGVAQSPRYKIIEKRQSVAFWCNPISGHATLYWYQQILGQGPKLLIQFQNNGVVDDSQLPKDRFSAERLKGVDSTLKIQPAKLEDSAVYLCASSSGSDEQYFGPGTRLTVT.

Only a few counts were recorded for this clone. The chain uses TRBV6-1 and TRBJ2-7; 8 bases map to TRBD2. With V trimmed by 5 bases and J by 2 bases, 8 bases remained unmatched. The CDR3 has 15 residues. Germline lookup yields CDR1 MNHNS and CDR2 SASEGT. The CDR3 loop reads CASSRTTSVTYEQYF. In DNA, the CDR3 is TGTGCCAGCAGTCGAACGACTAGCGTTACCTACGAGCAGTACTTC.